Below, one T cell receptor beta chain is given with its context. The antigen this receptor binds is unknown. No much larger clone exists at a distance of one base, and base qualities are not known. The collaborating institutions used their own protocols to collect whole blood in K2EDTA tubes. For TCRbeta analysis, collaborators shipped samples as frozen whole blood, isolated PBMCs, or DNA extracted from either of those sample types. Inclusive of the bounding cysteine and phenylalanine, the CDR3 is 12 residues long. Only the CDR3 DNA is retained, 36 bases long and in frame from the first base. V loses 3 bases, J loses 5 bases, and the germline ends lie 9 bases apart. The germline V gene encodes CDR1 GTSNPN and CDR2 SVGIG (reference sequence). The immunoSEQ Assay, a bias-controlled multiplex PCR, was used to amplify TCRbeta CDR3 regions from genomic DNA. The authors' pipeline ran thus. The number of nucleated cells in each sample was estimated from the amplification of reference gene primers within the assay. Sequence reads were collapsed and filtered to measure the absolute abundance of every unique TCRbeta CDR3 rearrangement. For each sample, productive Simpson clonality was calculated as the square root of Simpson's diversity index across productive rearrangements. Here the immuneACCESS table is served through TCRdb, limited to in-frame sequences with V and J called. Missing clones are a known gap in these copies; in checked studies unresolved V genes cover under half, and the rest lacks a known reason. Clone size and V and J calls were adopted from that table, with D and trimming inferred from the DNA. The table for this sample lists a few hundred thousand clones; roughly 80% of them were counted only once. Clones ranked in the top ten supply approximately 20% of the sample.

The data stem from a study of blood T cell repertoires in COVID-19 (dated by TCRdb to 2018 to 2020). Turning to the overall study: The collaborator samples originated in the United States, Italy and Spain and spanned the acute and convalescent phases of COVID-19. The material from the prospective study consisted of cDNA or gDNA derived from T cells, B-cell-depleted T cells, or PBMCs. Samples were obtained from the ongoing ImmuneRACE study (first 160 participants) and from over 1,000 subjects provided by 6 global collaborators. Where available, HLA class I and class II types were obtained from metadata supplied by the sample provider rather than from assay-based typing. Nearly every sample came with metadata listing a de-identified subject ID, COVID-19 status, age in years and sex. The dataset comprised deeply sampled blood TCRbeta repertoires from subjects exposed to, actively infected with, or recovered from COVID-19. The repertoires were released in a freely available public database meant as a resource for research on the immune response to SARS-CoV-2.

Summary of the overall study and its limitations: The amount of clinical and demographic metadata varied by source and participant and was provided uncurated.

The sequence joins TRBV30 to TRBJ2-3; the D gene cannot be resolved reliably. This sequence was found in a man aged 30 to 39 with active or convalescent COVID-19. Material for sequencing was peripheral blood. The DNA sequence follows: TGTGCCTGGAGACGGGTGGAAGATACGCAGTATTTT. This gives the protein CAWRRVEDTQYF.